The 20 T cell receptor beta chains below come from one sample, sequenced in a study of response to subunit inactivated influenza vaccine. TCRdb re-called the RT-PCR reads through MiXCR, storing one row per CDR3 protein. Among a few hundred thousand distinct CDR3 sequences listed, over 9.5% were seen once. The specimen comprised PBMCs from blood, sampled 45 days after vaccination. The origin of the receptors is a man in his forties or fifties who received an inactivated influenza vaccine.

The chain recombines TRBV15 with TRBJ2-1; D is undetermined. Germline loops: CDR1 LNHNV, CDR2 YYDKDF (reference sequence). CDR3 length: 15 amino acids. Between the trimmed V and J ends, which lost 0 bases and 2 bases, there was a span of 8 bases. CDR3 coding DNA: TGTGCCACCAGCAGAGATCCGATAACCTACAATGAGCAGTTCTTC. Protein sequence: CATSRDPITYNEQFF.

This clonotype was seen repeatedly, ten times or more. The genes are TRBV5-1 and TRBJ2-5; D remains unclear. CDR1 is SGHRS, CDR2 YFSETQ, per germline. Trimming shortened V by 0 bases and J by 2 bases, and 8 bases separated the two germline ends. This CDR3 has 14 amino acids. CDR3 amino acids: CASSLDVRQETQYF. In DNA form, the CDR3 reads TGCGCCAGCAGCTTGGATGTCAGACAAGAGACCCAGTACTTC.

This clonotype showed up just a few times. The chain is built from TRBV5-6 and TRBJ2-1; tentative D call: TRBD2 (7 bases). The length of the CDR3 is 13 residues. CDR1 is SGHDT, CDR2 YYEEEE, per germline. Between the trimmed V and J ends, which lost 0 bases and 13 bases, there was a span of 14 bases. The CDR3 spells CASSLVGGQVQFF. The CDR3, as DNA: TGTGCCAGCAGCTTGGTCGGGGGGCAAGTTCAGTTCTTC. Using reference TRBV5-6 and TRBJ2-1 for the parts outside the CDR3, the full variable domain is DAGVTQSPTHLIKTRGQQVTLRCSPKSGHDTVSWYQQALGQGPQFIFQYYEEEERQRGNFPDRFSGHQFPNYSSELNVNALLLGDSALYLCASSLVGGQVQFFGPGTRLTVL.

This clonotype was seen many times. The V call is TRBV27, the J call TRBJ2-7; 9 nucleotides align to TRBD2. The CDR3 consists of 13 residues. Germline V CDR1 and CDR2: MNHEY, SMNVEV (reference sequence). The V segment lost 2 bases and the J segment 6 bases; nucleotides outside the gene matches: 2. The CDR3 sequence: CASSLSGRSEQYF. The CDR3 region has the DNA TGTGCCAGCAGTTTAAGCGGGAGGTCCGAGCAGTACTTC.

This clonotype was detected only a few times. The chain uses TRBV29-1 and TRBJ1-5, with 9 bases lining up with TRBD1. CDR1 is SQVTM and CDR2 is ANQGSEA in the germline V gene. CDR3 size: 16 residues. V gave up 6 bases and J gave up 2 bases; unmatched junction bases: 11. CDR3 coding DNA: TGCAGCGTCACGACAGGGGGGGGTTTTGGCAATCAGCCCCAGCATTTT. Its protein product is CSVTTGGGFGNQPQHF.

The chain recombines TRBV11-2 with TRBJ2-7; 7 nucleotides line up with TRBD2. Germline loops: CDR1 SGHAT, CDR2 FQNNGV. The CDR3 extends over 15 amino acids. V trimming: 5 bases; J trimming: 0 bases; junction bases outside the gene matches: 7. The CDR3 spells CASSRAGTRSYEQYF. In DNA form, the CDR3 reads TGTGCCAGCAGCCGAGCGGGGACCCGCTCCTACGAGCAGTACTTC.

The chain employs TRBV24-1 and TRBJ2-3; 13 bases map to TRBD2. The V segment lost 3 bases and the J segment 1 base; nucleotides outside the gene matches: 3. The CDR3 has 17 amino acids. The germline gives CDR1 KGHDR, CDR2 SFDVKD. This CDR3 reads CATSDGGTSGGTDTQYF. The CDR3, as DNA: TGTGCCACCAGTGATGGGGGGACTAGCGGGGGCACAGATACGCAGTATTTT.

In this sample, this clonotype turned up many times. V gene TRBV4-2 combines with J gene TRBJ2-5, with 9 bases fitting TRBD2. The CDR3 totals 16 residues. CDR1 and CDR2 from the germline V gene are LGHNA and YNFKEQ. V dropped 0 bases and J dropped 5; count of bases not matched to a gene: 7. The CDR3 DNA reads TGTGCCAGCAGCCAAGATCCCAGCGGGGGGTTTGAGACCCAGTACTTC. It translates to CASSQDPSGGFETQYF.

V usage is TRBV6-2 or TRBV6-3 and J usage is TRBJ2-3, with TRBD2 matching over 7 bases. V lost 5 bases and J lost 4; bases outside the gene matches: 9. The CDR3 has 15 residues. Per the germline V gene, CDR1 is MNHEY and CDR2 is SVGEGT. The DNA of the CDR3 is TGTGCCAGCAGTCGCCAGCGGGGTCGCGCAGATACGCAGTATTTT. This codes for CASSRQRGRADTQYF.

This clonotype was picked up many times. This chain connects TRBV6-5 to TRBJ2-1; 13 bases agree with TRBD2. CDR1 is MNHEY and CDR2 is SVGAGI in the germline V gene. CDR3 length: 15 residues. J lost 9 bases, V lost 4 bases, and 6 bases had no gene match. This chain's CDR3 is CASSSRLAGGFEQFF. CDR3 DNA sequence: TGTGCCAGCAGTTCCAGACTAGCGGGGGGATTTGAGCAGTTCTTC.

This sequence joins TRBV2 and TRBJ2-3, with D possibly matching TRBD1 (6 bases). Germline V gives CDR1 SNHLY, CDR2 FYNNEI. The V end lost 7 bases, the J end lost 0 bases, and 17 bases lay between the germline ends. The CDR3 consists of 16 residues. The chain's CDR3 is CASTKIPQGSTDTQYF. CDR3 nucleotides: TGTGCCAGCACCAAAATCCCACAGGGCAGCACAGATACGCAGTATTTT.

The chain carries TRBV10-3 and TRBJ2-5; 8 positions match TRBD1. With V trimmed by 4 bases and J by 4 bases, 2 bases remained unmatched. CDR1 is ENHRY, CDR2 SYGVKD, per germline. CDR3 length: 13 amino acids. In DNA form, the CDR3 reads TGTGCCATCAGTGTGACAGGGGCAGAGACCCAGTACTTC. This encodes CAISVTGAETQYF.

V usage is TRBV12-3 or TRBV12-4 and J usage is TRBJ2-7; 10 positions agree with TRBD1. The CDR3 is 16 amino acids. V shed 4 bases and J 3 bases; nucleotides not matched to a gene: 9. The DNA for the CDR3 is TGTGCCAGCAGTTACACCGCCGGGACAGGGGTCTACGAGCAGTACTTC. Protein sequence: CASSYTAGTGVYEQYF.

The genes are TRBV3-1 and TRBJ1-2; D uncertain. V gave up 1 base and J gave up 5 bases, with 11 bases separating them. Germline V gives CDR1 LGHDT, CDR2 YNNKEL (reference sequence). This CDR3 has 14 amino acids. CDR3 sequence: CASSQGQRKYGYTF. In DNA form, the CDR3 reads TGTGCCAGCAGCCAAGGGCAACGAAAATATGGCTACACCTTC.

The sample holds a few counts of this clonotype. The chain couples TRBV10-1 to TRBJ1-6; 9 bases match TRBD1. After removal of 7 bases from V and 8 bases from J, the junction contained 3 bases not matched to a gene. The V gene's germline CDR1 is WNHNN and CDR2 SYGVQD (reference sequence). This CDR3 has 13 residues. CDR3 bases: TGCGCCAGCAAAAGGGACAGGGATTCACCCCTCCACTTT. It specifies CASKRDRDSPLHF.

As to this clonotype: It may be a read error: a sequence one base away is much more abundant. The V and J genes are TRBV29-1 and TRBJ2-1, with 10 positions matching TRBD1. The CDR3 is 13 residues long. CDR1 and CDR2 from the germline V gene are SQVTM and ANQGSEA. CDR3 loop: CRVGQGRRNEQFF. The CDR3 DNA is TGCAGAGTGGGACAGGGGAGGAGGAATGAGCAGTTCTTC.

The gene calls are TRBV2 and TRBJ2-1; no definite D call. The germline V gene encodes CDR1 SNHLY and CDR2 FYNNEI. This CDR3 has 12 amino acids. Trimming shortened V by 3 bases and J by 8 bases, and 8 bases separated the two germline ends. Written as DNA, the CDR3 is TGTGCCAGCAGTGACTACGTTGATGAGCAGTTCTTC. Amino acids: CASSDYVDEQFF. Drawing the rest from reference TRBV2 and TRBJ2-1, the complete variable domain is EPEVTQTPSHQVTQMGQEVILRCVPISNHLYFYWYRQILGQKVEFLVSFYNNEISEKSEIFDDQFSVERPDGSNFTLKIRSTKLEDSAMYFCASSDYVDEQFFGPGTRLTVL.

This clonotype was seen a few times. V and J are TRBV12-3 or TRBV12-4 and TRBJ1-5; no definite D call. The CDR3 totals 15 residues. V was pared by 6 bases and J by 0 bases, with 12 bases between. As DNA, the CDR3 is TGTGCCAGCAGGTGGACCAGGAGTAGCAATCAGCCCCAGCATTTT. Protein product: CASRWTRSSNQPQHF.

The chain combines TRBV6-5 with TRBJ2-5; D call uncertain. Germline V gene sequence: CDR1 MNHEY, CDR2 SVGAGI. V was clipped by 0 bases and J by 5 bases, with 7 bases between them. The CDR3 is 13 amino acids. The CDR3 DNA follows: TGTGCCAGCAGTTACTCCGGGCGGGAGACCCAGTACTTC. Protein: CASSYSGRETQYF.

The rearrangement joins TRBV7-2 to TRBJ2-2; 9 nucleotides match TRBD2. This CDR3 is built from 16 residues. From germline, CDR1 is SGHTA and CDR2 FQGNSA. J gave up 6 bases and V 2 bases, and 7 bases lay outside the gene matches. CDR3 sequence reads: CASSLLAGGLPGELFF. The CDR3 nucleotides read TGTGCCAGCAGCTTATTGGCGGGGGGGCTTCCCGGGGAGCTGTTTTTT.